The next 5 T cell receptor beta chains were all read from a single sample in a study of blood T cell repertoires in COVID-19. The data were produced by immunoSEQ multiplex PCR, yet TCRdb's version contains in-frame clones alone and is incomplete. Of approximately 6,600 clones listed, roughly nine tenths were seen once; the top ten hold 7% to 9%. What was sequenced was peripheral blood. The receptors originated from a human donor in a cohort sampled during active COVID-19. The donor label of this sample is uncertain.

CDR3 DNA: TGTGCCAGCAGCGCACTAGCGGGGGCCCGTGGTAGTGAGCAGTTCTTC. It codes for CASSALAGARGSEQFF. V usage is TRBV9 and J usage is TRBJ2-1; 11 bases map to TRBD2. After removal of 3 bases from V and 9 bases from J, the junction contained 11 bases not matched to a gene. The CDR3 is 16 residues long. Germline V gene data show CDR1 as SGDLS and CDR2 as YYNGEE.

The chain employs TRBV9 and TRBJ2-5, with D possibly being TRBD1 (6 bases). Per the germline V gene, CDR1 is SGDLS and CDR2 is YYNGEE. The V and J ends lost 3 bases and 5 bases respectively, with 14 bases between them. The length of the CDR3 is 14 residues. For the CDR3, the DNA is TGTGCCAGCAGCGCCGAGGGGGTTGGGGAGACCCAGTACTTC. Amino acid sequence: CASSAEGVGETQYF.

The rearrangement joins TRBV1 to TRBJ2-6; the table's D call, TRBD2, was not checked against the DNA. TRBV1 is a recognized pseudogene. This CDR3 comprises 18 residues. CDR3 protein: CTSSQKSEGSSGANVLTF. The CDR3 coding sequence is TGCACCAGCAGCCAAAAATCTGAGGGAAGCTCTGGGGCCAACGTCCTGACTTTC.

This chain joins TRBV30 and TRBJ1-6, with D hard to call. CDR1 and CDR2 from the germline V gene are GTSNPN and SVGIG (reference sequence). The CDR3 runs 15 residues. V was shortened by 1 base and J by 0 bases, with 7 bases between the two germline ends. The DNA of the CDR3 is TGTGCCTGGAGTGGTGTAAACTCCTATAATTCACCCCTCCACTTT. Its translation is CAWSGVNSYNSPLHF.

The V and J genes are TRBV5-1 and TRBJ1-2; D unclear. The germline V and J ends were trimmed by 3 bases and 2 bases, with 11 bases remaining between them. The CDR3 runs 14 residues. Looked up from germline, CDR1 is SGHRS and CDR2 is YFSETQ. The CDR3 protein is CASSSGSYNYGYTF. CDR3 bases: TGCGCCAGCAGCTCGGGTTCATACAACTATGGCTACACCTTC. The variable domain in full, with the rest retrieved from reference TRBV5-1 and TRBJ1-2, is KAGVTQTPRYLIKTRGQQVTLSCSPISGHRSVSWYQQTPGQGLQFLFEYFSETQRNKGNFPGRFSGRQFSNSRSEMNVSTLELGDSALYLCASSSGSYNYGYTFGSGTRLTVV.